This T cell receptor beta chain was obtained from a study of cytomegalovirus exposure and HLA in healthy donors. The CDR3 covers 13 residues. The V and J ends lost 5 bases and 1 base respectively, with 9 bases between them. Germline V gene sequence: CDR1 ENHRY, CDR2 SYGVKD. The PCR employed 60 Vbeta primers together with 13 Jbeta primers. Profiling relied on immunoSEQ multiplex PCR, and the TCRdb table lists in-frame clones only, not all of them. The sample has about 170,000 clones, around 75% seen once; the top ten hold 2.5% to 3%. The specimen sequenced was PBMCs. This TCR was sampled from a woman aged 45-59 years in good health and CMV-seropositive. The chain couples TRBV10-3 to TRBJ2-7; possibly TRBD1 for D (5 bases). The CDR3: CAISLDSSYEQYF. The CDR3 DNA reads as TGTGCCATCAGTCTAGACAGTTCCTACGAGCAGTACTTC.